The sequence of this T cell receptor (beta chain) was determined in a study of identical twins. Worth noting for this clonotype: Its antigen remains unknown.

Whole-study results and caveats: Among monozygotic twins, out-of-frame TCR alpha sharing exceeded what models predicted. The study found excess low generation probability among twin-shared out-of-frame alpha sequences.

Per the germline V gene, CDR1 is SGHKS and CDR2 is YYEKEE (reference sequence). Deletions cut 0 bases from V and 0 bases from J, with 4 bases between. This CDR3 spans 14 amino acids. TCRdb ran MiXCR on the 5' RACE reads and lists one entry per CDR3 protein. The sample lists roughly 720,000 distinct CDR3 sequences, over 15% seen once, with around 14% in the top ten. The same sample was also studied in work on T cells expressing NK-cell markers.

This TCR came from a woman aged 18-30 years in good health. The sample was PBMCs. The chain is built from TRBV5-5 and TRBJ1-3; no clear D. CDR3 sequence (DNA): TGTGCCAGCAGCTTGGAGTACTCTGGAAACACCATATATTTT. Encoded protein: CASSLEYSGNTIYF.